This TCR beta chain was identified in a study of blood T cells in healthy people across ages. With a J-beta primer mix and a sample-barcoded 5' primer, a second PCR ran 7 to 11 cycles. TCRdb processed the 5' RACE reads anew with MiXCR; each CDR3 protein has one entry. The sample holds about 290,000 distinct CDR3 sequences, 25% to 30% seen once. Germline values: CDR1 MNHEY, CDR2 SVGEGT. There are 17 residues in the CDR3. V was pared by 2 bases and J by 7 bases, with 23 bases between. The sequence was collected from a woman in her seventies in good health. The specimen was blood. V is TRBV6-2 or TRBV6-3 and J is TRBJ1-1, with D perhaps matching TRBD1 (5 bases). CDR3 bases: TGTGCCAGCAGTTACCCGTTGGGACTGATGTTGGAGGGTGAAGCTTTCTTT. Translated: CASSYPLGLMLEGEAFF.